This record looks at one T cell receptor beta chain sequence and its context. The CDR3 length is 14 residues. V lost 4 bases, J lost 4 bases, and 11 bases lay in between. CDR1 and CDR2 from the germline V gene are SGHTS and YDEGEE. This sample is drawn from a study of blood T cell repertoires in COVID-19. Study-wide background: Specimens from acute and convalescent COVID-19 originated in the United States, Italy and Spain. T cells, B-cell-depleted T cells, or PBMCs supplied cDNA or gDNA.

Libraries were prepared by immunoSEQ multiplex PCR; TCRdb keeps only in-frame clonotypes and omits some of them. This table has about 26,000 clones, approximately 90% appearing once. Sequenced input: peripheral blood. The rearrangement joins TRBV5-8 to TRBJ2-2; D might be TRBD2 (5 bases). This clonotype originated in a human donor in a cohort sampled during active COVID-19. CDR3 sequence reads: CASSISGATGELFF. In DNA form, the CDR3 reads TGTGCCAGCAGCATCAGCGGAGCCACCGGGGAGCTGTTTTTT.